These T cell receptor beta chains were read from a single sample in a study of blood T cell repertoires in COVID-19. Clones were read by immunoSEQ multiplex PCR, and TCRdb kept only the in-frame ones, dropping some. The sample records 150,000 or so clones, 90% being singletons. The sequencing sample was made of peripheral blood. The receptors shown here come from a man in his sixties with active or convalescent COVID-19. The CDR3 runs from the conserved cysteine through the conserved F or W. D genes are given only for firm matches. Size is omitted from some rows. Given values are once, few, many or a class for expanded clones.

clone size,V gene,D gene,J gene,CDR3 length,CDR3 protein,CDR3 DNA
NA,TRBV2,TRBD1,TRBJ2-2,15,CASSVHRGNTGELFF,TGTGCCAGCAGTGTCCACAGGGGGAACACCGGGGAGCTGTTTTTT
NA,TRBV19,NA,TRBJ2-3,15,CASSAGAESTDTQYF,TGTGCCAGTAGTGCAGGAGCGGAGAGCACAGATACGCAGTATTTT
NA,TRBV7-2,TRBD2,TRBJ2-5,18,CASTETSGRAFGQETQYF,TGTGCCAGCACCGAGACTAGCGGGAGGGCCTTCGGGCAAGAGACCCAGTACTTC
NA,TRBV15,NA,TRBJ2-1,17,CATSSGEKLWGDNEQFF,TGTGCCACCAGCAGTGGAGAGAAACTGTGGGGCGACAATGAGCAGTTCTTC
NA,TRBV11-2,NA,TRBJ2-7,13,CASSLSVWSEQYF,TGTGCCAGCAGCCTTAGTGTTTGGTCCGAGCAGTACTTC
once,TRBV14,TRBD1,TRBJ1-2,16,CASSPTGTGFVYGYTF,TGTGCCAGCAGCCCTACCGGGACAGGGTTTGTCTATGGCTACACCTTC
NA,TRBV27,TRBD2,TRBJ2-2,16,CASSPRGTSATGELFF,TGTGCCAGCAGTCCTAGAGGGACTAGCGCTACCGGGGAGCTGTTTTTT
NA,TRBV10-1,TRBD2,TRBJ2-2,16,CASSAVAGGLYGELFF,TGCGCCAGCAGTGCAGTAGCGGGAGGTTTATACGGGGAGCTGTTTTTT
NA,TRBV2,NA,TRBJ2-7,12,CASSAPTGEQYF,TGTGCCAGCAGTGCCCCGACAGGCGAGCAGTACTTC
NA,TRBV27,TRBD1,TRBJ1-6,15,CASSLFAAGGSPLHF,TGTGCCAGCAGTTTATTCGCGGCAGGGGGGTCACCCCTCCACTTT
NA,TRBV25-1,NA,TRBJ1-1,13,CASCSGKNTEAFF,TGTGCCAGCTGTAGCGGTAAGAACACTGAAGCTTTCTTT
once,TRBV19,NA,TRBJ2-3,13,CASSHPGRDTQYF,TGTGCCAGTAGTCACCCAGGGCGAGATACGCAGTATTTT
NA,TRBV5-4,NA,TRBJ1-3,14,CASSLGLAGNTIYF,TGTGCCAGCAGTTTGGGGCTGGCCGGAAACACCATATATTTT
NA,TRBV19,NA,TRBJ1-2,15,CASSSPSGTMSVYTF,TGTGCCAGTAGTAGCCCTTCCGGGACAATGAGTGTCTACACCTTC
NA,TRBV12-3/TRBV12-4,NA,TRBJ2-7,11,CASSYQYEQYF,TGTGCCAGCAGTTACCAGTACGAGCAGTACTTC
NA,TRBV29-1,TRBD2,TRBJ2-5,16,CSVESRGGALGETQYF,TGCAGCGTTGAAAGTCGCGGGGGGGCCTTGGGTGAGACCCAGTACTTC
NA,TRBV18,TRBD1,TRBJ1-3,14,CASSPDRVGNTIYF,TGTGCCAGCTCACCAGACAGGGTGGGAAACACCATATATTTT
NA,TRBV2,TRBD1,TRBJ2-7,13,CASSGTGGYEQYF,TGTGCCAGCAGTGGGACAGGAGGCTACGAGCAGTACTTC
once,TRBV5-5,NA,TRBJ1-2,11,CASIQNYGYTF,TGTGCCAGCATCCAAAACTATGGCTACACCTTC
NA,TRBV25-1,TRBD1,TRBJ1-5,16,CASSPQTGTENQPQHF,TGTGCCAGCAGTCCCCAAACCGGGACAGAGAATCAGCCCCAGCATTTT
NA,TRBV6-5,NA,TRBJ2-7,16,CASSYSRLLLFYEQYF,TGTGCCAGCAGTTACTCGAGACTATTGTTATTCTACGAGCAGTACTTC
NA,TRBV10-3,TRBD1,TRBJ2-7,15,CAISELDRGPYEQYF,TGTGCCATCAGTGAACTAGACAGGGGTCCCTACGAGCAGTACTTC
NA,TRBV7-8,TRBD1,TRBJ2-1,16,CASSLGAAGGYNEQFF,TGTGCCAGCAGCTTAGGCGCGGCAGGGGGCTACAATGAGCAGTTCTTC
NA,TRBV19,NA,TRBJ1-2,16,CASSIVGLVWIYGYTF,TGTGCCAGTAGTATCGTCGGACTGGTCTGGATCTATGGCTACACCTTC
NA,TRBV7-9,NA,TRBJ1-6,14,CASSLGRDNSPLHF,TGTGCCAGCAGCTTGGGCAGGGATAATTCACCCCTCCACTTT
few,TRBV11-2,NA,TRBJ1-2,14,CASSLDPGSGGYTF,TGTGCCAGCAGCTTAGATCCTGGGTCGGGTGGCTACACCTTC
NA,TRBV7-8,TRBD1,TRBJ1-6,18,CASSSFPELTGNNSPLHF,TGTGCCAGCAGCTCATTCCCGGAATTGACAGGGAATAATTCACCCCTCCACTTT
NA,TRBV19,NA,TRBJ2-6,15,CASSINDFGANVLTF,TGTGCCAGTAGTATCAACGACTTTGGGGCCAACGTCCTGACTTTC
NA,TRBV28,TRBD1,TRBJ1-2,14,CASSPHDRDYGYTF,TGTGCCAGCAGTCCGCATGACAGGGATTATGGCTACACCTTC
NA,TRBV10-3,TRBD2,TRBJ2-1,15,CAISGDTSGSFEQFF,TGTGCCATCAGTGGCGACACTAGCGGGAGTTTCGAGCAGTTCTTC
NA,TRBV5-1,NA,TRBJ2-1,15,CASSHGTHSYNEQFF,TGCGCCAGCAGCCACGGGACTCATTCCTACAATGAGCAGTTCTTC